This is a list of T cell receptor beta chains from one sample in a study of post-analysis software for immune sequencing data. TCRdb ran MiXCR on the PCR reads and lists one entry per CDR3 protein. This sample yields 350,000 to 450,000 distinct CDR3 sequences, of which about a third are seen a single time; around an eighth belongs to the top ten. The sample comprised blood. These receptors were taken from a girl aged 5 to 17 with multiple sclerosis. Each CDR3 is given with its conserved first and last residue. D genes are given only for firm matches. Clone sizes are given selectively: once, few, many, or a class where the clone is expanded.

V gene	J gene	clone size	D gene	CDR3 DNA	CDR3 protein
TRBV7-8	TRBJ2-5	-	-	TGTGCCAGCAACACAAGACTAGTCAGGGAGACCCAGTACTTC	CASNTRLVRETQYF
TRBV7-9	TRBJ2-3	many	-	TGTGCCAGCAGCGCTCCTAGCTCGGGCACAGATACGCAGTATTTT	CASSAPSSGTDTQYF
TRBV12-3/TRBV12-4	TRBJ2-2	-	-	TGTGCCAGTGACGACGGGAACACCGGGGAGCTGTTTTTT	CASDDGNTGELFF
TRBV2	TRBJ2-3	-	-	TGTGCCAGCAGCCCCTCCGGACTCCAGGGTGATACGCAGTATTTT	CASSPSGLQGDTQYF
TRBV27	TRBJ1-2	few	TRBD1	TGTGCCAGCAGGTTACAGGGGGCTATAGGTGGCTACACCTTC	CASRLQGAIGGYTF
TRBV6-5	TRBJ2-7	-	TRBD1	TGTGCCAGCAAAACGACAGGGGTCTACGAGCAGTACTTC	CASKTTGVYEQYF
TRBV3-1	TRBJ2-7	few	TRBD1	TGTGCCAGCTCACCTTACAGGGGCTACGAGCAGTACTTC	CASSPYRGYEQYF
TRBV7-2	TRBJ1-6	few	-	TGTGCCAGCAGCCCTACGATGTCACCCCTCCACTTT	CASSPTMSPLHF
TRBV11-2	TRBJ2-3	-	-	TGTGCCAGCAGCTTACTACCAGATACGCAGTATTTT	CASSLLPDTQYF
TRBV7-2	TRBJ2-7	few	-	TGTGCCAGCAGCAGCAGTCGAACCGGGGATGACGAGCAGTACTTC	CASSSSRTGDDEQYF
TRBV5-5	TRBJ2-7	-	-	TGTGCCAGCAGCTCACCCAACCGGGACCGCGAATCCTACGAGCAGTACTTC	CASSSPNRDRESYEQYF
TRBV7-3	TRBJ2-1	few	-	TGTGCCAGCAGCTCCCTTGCTAATGAGCAGTTCTTC	CASSSLANEQFF
TRBV11-2	TRBJ1-6	-	TRBD1	TGTGCCAGCAGCTCCTTAGCGGGCAGGGGGGGTTCACCCCTCCACTTT	CASSSLAGRGGSPLHF
TRBV3-1	TRBJ2-2	-	TRBD1	TGTGCCAGCAGCCAAGATCGATGGGATCGCGGGCAGGGGGCAGACACCGGGGAGCTGTTTTTT	CASSQDRWDRGQGADTGELFF
TRBV6-2/TRBV6-3	TRBJ2-5	-	-	TGTGCCAGCAGTCCACGACGGAACGGGGAGACCCAGTACTTC	CASSPRRNGETQYF
TRBV10-3	TRBJ1-5	few	-	TGTGCCATCGGGACGGATAGTTACGCCCAGCATTTT	CAIGTDSYAQHF
TRBV5-1	TRBJ1-1	once	-	TGCGCCAGCAGCTCAAACGCAGGGGTACTCAACACTGAAGCTTTCTTT	CASSSNAGVLNTEAFF
TRBV7-2	TRBJ2-5	-	TRBD2	TGTGCCAGCAGCCCCGGGACTAGCGGAAAGACCCAGTACTTC	CASSPGTSGKTQYF
TRBV29-1	TRBJ2-7	many	-	TGCAGCGTTGAAGTGGCGGACTCCTACGAGCAGTACTTC	CSVEVADSYEQYF
TRBV20-1	TRBJ1-2	-	-	TGCAGTGCCAACACAGGGACCTATGGCTACACCTTC	CSANTGTYGYTF
TRBV27	TRBJ2-5	few	TRBD2	TGTGCCAGCAGTCAGACTAGCGTAACCCAAGAGACCCAGTACTTC	CASSQTSVTQETQYF
TRBV25-1	TRBJ1-4	-	-	TGTGCCAGCAGTGGATCAGATGCAACTAATGAAAAACTGTTTTTT	CASSGSDATNEKLFF
TRBV9	TRBJ1-5	-	TRBD1	TGTGCCAGCAGCGGCCCAGGGGGCGGCAATCAGCCCCAGCATTTT	CASSGPGGGNQPQHF
TRBV6-5	TRBJ1-4	-	TRBD1	TGTGCCAGCAGCCGGGACAGCCAGGAAAAACTGTTTTTT	CASSRDSQEKLFF
TRBV10-3	TRBJ2-3	-	TRBD2	TGTGCCATCAGGGGGACTAGCGGGGGCGAGGGCACAGATACGCAGTATTTT	CAIRGTSGGEGTDTQYF
TRBV7-9	TRBJ2-1	-	-	TGTGCCAGCAGCTTAGTGGGGCCGGATGAGCAGTTCTTC	CASSLVGPDEQFF
TRBV2	TRBJ2-1	-	-	TGTGCCAGCAGGAGACCCACCTACAATGAGCAGTTCTTC	CASRRPTYNEQFF
TRBV7-9	TRBJ2-1	few	-	TGTGCCAGCACCTTAGGGGGGAATGAGCAGTTCTTC	CASTLGGNEQFF
TRBV5-1	TRBJ1-6	once	-	TGCGCCAGCAGCCCAGCGATGGTGTTTAATTCACCCCTCCACTTT	CASSPAMVFNSPLHF
TRBV7-2	TRBJ2-5	-	TRBD2	TGTGCCAGCAGCCCCCTGGGAGCGGGGGATGGGACCCAGTACTTC	CASSPLGAGDGTQYF
TRBV12-3/TRBV12-4	TRBJ2-2	-	-	TGTGCCAGCAGCTCGGTAAACACCGGGGAGCTGTTTTTT	CASSSVNTGELFF
TRBV6-5	TRBJ2-7	-	-	TGTGCCAGCCGTCCGGGGGGCAATTGCGAGCAGTACTTC	CASRPGGNCEQYF
TRBV5-1	TRBJ2-7	few	TRBD1	TGCGCCAGCAGCTTGTTAGGACAGGGGGCCTACGAGCAGTACTTC	CASSLLGQGAYEQYF
TRBV27	TRBJ1-5	few	-	TGTGCCAGCAGTTTTGGAGGGGGAGCTAATCAGCCCCAGCATTTT	CASSFGGGANQPQHF
TRBV12-3/TRBV12-4	TRBJ1-2	many	-	TGTGCCAGCAGTCCTCACAGGGATGGCTACACCTTC	CASSPHRDGYTF
TRBV6-1	TRBJ2-7	once	TRBD1	TGTGCCAGCAGTATTCTGCTGACAGGGGAGGACGAGCAGTACTTC	CASSILLTGEDEQYF
TRBV6-1	TRBJ2-7	-	-	TGTGCCAGCAGTGTACAACCGGGACTCCGGGCCACCGAGCAGTACTTC	CASSVQPGLRATEQYF
TRBV5-1	TRBJ2-2	-	TRBD1	TGCGCCAGCAGCCCCATGACAGGGGGGCCCGGGGAGCTGTTTTTT	CASSPMTGGPGELFF
TRBV2	TRBJ1-6	-	TRBD1	TGTGCCAGCAGTGAAGCCCAGGGGGGACCCCTCCACTTT	CASSEAQGGPLHF
TRBV18	TRBJ2-1	-	TRBD1	TGTGCCAGCTCACCAAACAGGGGGCCTGGAGAGACCCAGTTCTTC	CASSPNRGPGETQFF
TRBV5-6	TRBJ2-5	many	TRBD2	TGTGCCAGCAGCCCATGGGGTTTTGGGACGGGGGGACCGGGAGAGACCCAGTACTTC	CASSPWGFGTGGPGETQYF
TRBV5-1	TRBJ2-1	-	-	TGCGCCAGCAGCTTGGAGTTGCGGAATGAGCAGTTCTTC	CASSLELRNEQFF
TRBV20-1	TRBJ2-5	few	TRBD2	TGCAGTGCTAGAGGTGGTGCTAGCGGGCCCCTGGGAGAGACCCAGTACTTC	CSARGGASGPLGETQYF
TRBV7-2	TRBJ1-6	few	-	TGTGCCAGCAGCTTAGGTAGGGGCAGCGGAGTGGCGAGTTCACCCCTCCACTTT	CASSLGRGSGVASSPLHF
TRBV4-1	TRBJ2-5	-	TRBD2	TGCGCCAGCAGCCCTACCTCCACTAGCGGGAGAGAGACCCAGTACTTC	CASSPTSTSGRETQYF
TRBV6-1	TRBJ1-5	-	-	TGTGCCAGCAGTGACGATCGTTTGGGCAATCAGCCCCAGCATTTT	CASSDDRLGNQPQHF
TRBV6-4	TRBJ2-7	-	-	TGTGCCAGCAGCGACGAGCAGTACTTC	CASSDEQYF
TRBV7-9	TRBJ2-7	few	-	TGTGCCAGCAGCTTCCCGACAGGACCCTCCTACGAGCAGTACTTC	CASSFPTGPSYEQYF
TRBV7-9	TRBJ1-6	-	-	TGTGCCAGCAGCTTGAGTCAGGAAAATTCACCCCTCCACTTT	CASSLSQENSPLHF
TRBV5-1	TRBJ2-3	medium-sized	-	TGCGCCAGCAGCCTAAGCACAGATACGCAGTATTTT	CASSLSTDTQYF
TRBV4-1	TRBJ1-2	-	-	TGCGCCAGCAGCCAAGTCGGGGCCTATGGCTACACCTTC	CASSQVGAYGYTF
TRBV7-2	TRBJ2-4	few	TRBD1	TGTGCCAGCAGCGTGACAGGGGGCGCAAAGGGGAACATTCAGTACTTC	CASSVTGGAKGNIQYF